The sequence of this T cell receptor beta chain was determined in a study of tumor-infiltrating lymphocytes in primary liver carcinoma. Study-wide context: Maximum tumor diameters ranged from roughly 4 to 10 cm, stage T1-T3 N0M0. Sample counts of productive TCRbeta reads spanned roughly 3.65 to 7.13 million; these counts were similar across tissue types.

Unsorted bulk tissue, about 18-32 mg of it, served as the source for co-extraction of RNA and DNA. Total RNA (around 510 ng) served as template for TCR beta cDNA synthesis primed by a constant-region primer. Libraries for TCR beta were built through three nested multiplex PCR rounds, which together made up a slightly modified ARM-PCR procedure. Researchers ran the first two PCR rounds for roughly 11 cycles each with TRBV1-TRBV30 forward primers and a C-beta reverse primer. TCRdb reprocessed the multiplex PCR reads with MiXCR, giving one entry per CDR3 protein. This sample has around 37,000 distinct CDR3 sequences, with more than 70% found just once. The CDR3 spans 14 residues. Germline V CDR1 and CDR2: SGHAT, FQDESV (reference sequence).

The TCR was taken from a man between 40 and 49 years old with primary liver carcinoma and hepatitis B virus infection. What was sequenced was tumor-adjacent normal liver tissue. This chain uses TRBV11-1 with TRBJ2-7; D is unclear. CDR3 bases: TGTCTCAGTAGCCCTGGACGGCGATTCTACGAGCAGTACTTC. Its translation is CLSSPGRRFYEQYF.